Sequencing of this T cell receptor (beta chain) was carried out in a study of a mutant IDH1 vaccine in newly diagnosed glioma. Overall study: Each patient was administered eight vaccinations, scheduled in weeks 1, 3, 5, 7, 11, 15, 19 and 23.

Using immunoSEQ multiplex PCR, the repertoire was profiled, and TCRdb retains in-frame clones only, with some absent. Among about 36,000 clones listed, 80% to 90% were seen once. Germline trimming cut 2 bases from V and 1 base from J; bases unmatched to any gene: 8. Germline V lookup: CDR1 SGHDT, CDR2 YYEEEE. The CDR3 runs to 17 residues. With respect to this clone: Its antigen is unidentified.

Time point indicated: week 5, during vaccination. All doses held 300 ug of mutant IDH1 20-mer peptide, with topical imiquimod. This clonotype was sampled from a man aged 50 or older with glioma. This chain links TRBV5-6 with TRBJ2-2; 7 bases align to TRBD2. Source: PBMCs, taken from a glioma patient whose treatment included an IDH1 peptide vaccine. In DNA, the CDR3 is TGTGCCAGCAGCTTTACGCAGGCTAGCGGGAACACCGGGGAGCTGTTTTTT. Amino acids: CASSFTQASGNTGELFF.